A selection of T cell receptor beta chains follows, all from one sample in a study of blood T cell repertoires in COVID-19. Method: immunoSEQ multiplex PCR; TCRdb's copy keeps in-frame clones and lacks some. The repertoire has about 220,000 clones, 83% of them found once; the top ten carry roughly 4.8%. Material for sequencing was PBMCs or T cells enriched from blood (not recorded which). Receptor source: a woman in her forties or fifties who had been exposed to COVID-19. Each CDR3 is given with its conserved first and last residue. D genes are given only for firm matches. Rows give clone size only sometimes, using once, few, many, or a class for an expanded clone.

TGTGCCAGCAGCCAAGTGGCGCGGGGGGGTGATGGTGAGCAGTTCTTC,CASSQVARGGDGEQFF,TRBV3-1/TRBV3-2,TRBJ2-1,TRBD2,-
TGTGCCAGCAGCTTGGAGGTAGCCCTTATGAGCACAGATACGCAGTATTTT,CASSLEVALMSTDTQYF,TRBV5-8,TRBJ2-3,-,-
TGTGCCAGCAGCTTAAGTTCAGGCCCCTACAATGAGCAGTTCTTC,CASSLSSGPYNEQFF,TRBV7-9,TRBJ2-1,-,-
TGTGCCACCAGCAGGGGAGAGCGCGGTGGGGCCAACGTCCTGACTTTC,CATSRGERGGANVLTF,TRBV15,TRBJ2-6,-,-
TGTGCCAGCAGCGCGACTACGCCAGGCCCCACGGGGACCGGGGAGCTGTTTTTT,CASSATTPGPTGTGELFF,TRBV9,TRBJ2-2,-,few
TGTGCCAGCAGCTTATCGGGGGGTTCAACCGGGGAGCTGTTTTTT,CASSLSGGSTGELFF,TRBV7-9,TRBJ2-2,TRBD2,-
TGTGCCAGCAGCCGTACAGTCGCTGGGGCCAACGTCCTGACTTTC,CASSRTVAGANVLTF,TRBV6-2/TRBV6-3,TRBJ2-6,-,-
TGTGCCTGGAGTGTACGGACTAGCGGGGTTAGAGCGCGGGGGTATACGCAGTATTTT,CAWSVRTSGVRARGYTQYF,TRBV30,TRBJ2-3,TRBD2,few
TGTGCCAGCAGCGTAGGTAGCGCTTGGGGTGAGCAGTTCTTC,CASSVGSAWGEQFF,TRBV9,TRBJ2-1,-,few
TGTGCCAGCAGCTTGCCAGGGGGGTTCGGTGGAAACACCATATATTTT,CASSLPGGFGGNTIYF,TRBV5-6,TRBJ1-3,TRBD1,-
TGTGCCAGCAACAGGGGCGCGAATGAAAAACTGTTTTTT,CASNRGANEKLFF,TRBV2,TRBJ1-4,TRBD1,-
TGTGCCAGCAGCCCCCAGGGGGACACAGATACGCAGTATTTT,CASSPQGDTDTQYF,TRBV11-2,TRBJ2-3,TRBD1,-
TGTGCCAGCAGCCGTGGTGGGCCCAATCAGCCCCAGCATTTT,CASSRGGPNQPQHF,TRBV6-5,TRBJ1-5,-,few
TGCAGCGTTCAATTCGCGTCTGGGGCCAACGTCCTGACTTTC,CSVQFASGANVLTF,TRBV29-1,TRBJ2-6,-,few
TGCAGCGTGGGGGAGGATAATTCACCCCTCCACTTT,CSVGEDNSPLHF,TRBV29-1,TRBJ1-6,-,-
TGTGCCAGCAGTTGGACTTACGAGAAAGCTTTCTTT,CASSWTYEKAFF,TRBV12-3/TRBV12-4,TRBJ1-1,-,once
TGTGCCAGCAGTTTCGGGGGAGGGAATCGAAGGACAGATACGCAGTATTTT,CASSFGGGNRRTDTQYF,TRBV27,TRBJ2-3,TRBD2,-